This entry describes one TCR beta chain. V gave up 4 bases and J gave up 2 bases, with 8 bases separating them. CDR3 length equals 13 residues. Germline V CDR1 and CDR2: MNHEY, SVGAGI. The sample is drawn from a study of T cell changes during pregnancy in multiple sclerosis. The data were produced by immunoSEQ multiplex PCR, yet TCRdb's version contains in-frame clones alone and is incomplete. The sample includes tens of thousands of clones, approximately 93% of them seen just once. The sequence was collected from a female donor with multiple sclerosis, enrolled in a pregnancy study. The chain carries TRBV6-5 and TRBJ1-2; TRBD1 might be the D (6 bases). The sequencing used CD8+ T cells from peripheral blood mononuclear cells, collected in the second trimester of pregnancy. The CDR3 loop is CASSSGQNYGYTF. The CDR3 nucleotides read TGTGCCAGCAGTTCCGGACAGAACTATGGCTACACCTTC.